Here is one T cell receptor (beta chain) with its context. Its cognate antigen is unknown. V was trimmed by 7 bases and J by 7 bases, leaving 10 bases between them. The germline V gene has CDR1 MNHNS and CDR2 SASEGT. CDR3 size: 11 residues. The cDNA was generated by 5'RACE with 10-nucleotide random UMIs. MiXCR was run by TCRdb on the 5' RACE reads, yielding one entry per CDR3 protein. The profile shows roughly 100,000 distinct CDR3 sequences, 10% to 11% of them singletons. This entry belongs to a study of neurological immune-mediated disorders. General study results and limits: None of the CDR3 amino acid sequences of expanded clones recurred across subjects, suggesting private repertoires in all groups. HTLV-1-associated myelopathy had the most TCR clonal expansion, whereas multiple sclerosis had the least (lower than in healthy controls).

Documented time point: longitudinal time-point 3. From 2 million PBMCs stored at -80 C, the unsorted libraries were generated. The source of this sequence is a female donor with HTLV-1-associated myelopathy (HAM/TSP). J is TRBJ1-2 and V is TRBV6-1, with a possible D match to TRBD1 (6 bases). The sequenced sample was PBMCs. The CDR3: CASNRDGGYTF. CDR3 nucleotides: TGTGCCAGCAACAGGGATGGTGGCTACACCTTC.